The source of this T cell receptor (beta chain) is a study of T cells in Graves' hyperthyroidism and ophthalmopathy. About this clonotype itself: At one end the junction does not follow the germline gene, possibly because of a read error.

RNA transcripts were the template for amplifying TCR beta CDR3 regions. The HTBI set primed first-round TCR CDR3 RT-PCR. TCRdb processed the multiplex PCR reads anew with MiXCR; each CDR3 protein has one entry. Here the sample spans about 510,000 distinct CDR3 sequences, approximately 48% being singletons. CDR3 length: 15 amino acids. The germline V gene has CDR1 WSHSY and CDR2 SAAADI. This clonotype originated in an adult woman with Graves' disease, either hyperthyroidism or ophthalmopathy (not recorded which). This chain connects TRBV10-2 to TRBJ1-4; tentative D call: TRBD1 (6 bases). Source material: peripheral blood or thyroid tissue (not recorded which). CDR3 loop: CASSDRGRGEEKLFF. The CDR3 nucleotides read TGTGCCAGCAGTGACCGCGGCAGGGGTGAAGAAAAACTGTTTTTT.